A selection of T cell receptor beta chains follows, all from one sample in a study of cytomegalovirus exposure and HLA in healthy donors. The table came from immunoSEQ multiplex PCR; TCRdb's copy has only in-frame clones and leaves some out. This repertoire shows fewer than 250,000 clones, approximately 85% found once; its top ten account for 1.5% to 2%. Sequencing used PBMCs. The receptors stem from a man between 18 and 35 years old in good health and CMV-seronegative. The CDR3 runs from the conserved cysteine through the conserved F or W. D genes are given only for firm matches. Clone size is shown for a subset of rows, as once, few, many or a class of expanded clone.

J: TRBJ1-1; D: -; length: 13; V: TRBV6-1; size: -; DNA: TGTGCCAGCAGGCAACAGGGAAACACTGAAGCTTTCTTT; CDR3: CASRQQGNTEAFF
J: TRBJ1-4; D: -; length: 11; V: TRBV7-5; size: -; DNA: TGTGCCAGAAGCTCCCAAGAAAAACTGTTTTTT; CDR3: CARSSQEKLFF
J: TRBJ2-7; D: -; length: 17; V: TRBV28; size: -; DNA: TGTGCCAGCAGTTTGATCTACGGTCCAGGAGGGGTAAACGAGCAGTACTTC; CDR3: CASSLIYGPGGVNEQYF
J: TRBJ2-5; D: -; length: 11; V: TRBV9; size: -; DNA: TGTGCCAGCAGCGACGGGGGAACCCAGTACTTC; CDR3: CASSDGGTQYF
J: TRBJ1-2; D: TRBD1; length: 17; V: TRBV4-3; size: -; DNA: TGCGCCAGCAGCCACAATCGGGACAGGGGGGCCGACTATGGCTACACCTTC; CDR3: CASSHNRDRGADYGYTF
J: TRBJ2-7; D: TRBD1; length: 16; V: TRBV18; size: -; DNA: TGTGCCAGCTCAGAACGACAGGGGGCGGCTGATGGCGAGCAGTACTTC; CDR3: CASSERQGAADGEQYF
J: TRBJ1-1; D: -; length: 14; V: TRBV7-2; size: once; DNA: TGTGCCAGCAGCTTAAGACGGGGGAACACTGAAGCTTTCTTT; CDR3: CASSLRRGNTEAFF
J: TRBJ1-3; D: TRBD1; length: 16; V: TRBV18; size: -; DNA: TGTGCCAGCTCATCTACAGGGGCGGACTCTGGAAACACCATATATTTT; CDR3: CASSSTGADSGNTIYF
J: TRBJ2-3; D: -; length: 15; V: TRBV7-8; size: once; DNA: TGTGCCAGCAGCTTAGAGGGGCCGAGCACAGATACGCAGTATTTT; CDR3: CASSLEGPSTDTQYF
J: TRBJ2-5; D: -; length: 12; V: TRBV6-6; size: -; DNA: TGTGCCAGCAGTCAATACGGGGAGACCCAGTACTTC; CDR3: CASSQYGETQYF
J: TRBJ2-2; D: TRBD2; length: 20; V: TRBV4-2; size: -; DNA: TGTGCCAGCAGCCGGAAAATCCAGGGACTAGCGGTAACGAACACCGGGGAGCTGTTTTTT; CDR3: CASSRKIQGLAVTNTGELFF
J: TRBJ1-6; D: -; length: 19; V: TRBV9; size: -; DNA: TGTGCCAGCAGCGTAAACAGCACTCGGACAGACCGACATAATTCACCCCTCCACTTT; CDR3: CASSVNSTRTDRHNSPLHF
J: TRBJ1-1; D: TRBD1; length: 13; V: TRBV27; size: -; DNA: TGTGCCAGCAGGACAGGGGGGGGCACTGAAGCTTTCTTT; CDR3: CASRTGGGTEAFF
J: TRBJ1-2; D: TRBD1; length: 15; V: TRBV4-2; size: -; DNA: TGTGCCAGCAGCCAAGAGGGACAGGCTAACTATGGCTACACCTTC; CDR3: CASSQEGQANYGYTF
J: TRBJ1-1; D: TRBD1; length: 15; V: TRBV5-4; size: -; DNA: TGTGCCAGCAGCTTATCAACCGGGACAGGGGCTGAAGCTTTCTTT; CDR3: CASSLSTGTGAEAFF
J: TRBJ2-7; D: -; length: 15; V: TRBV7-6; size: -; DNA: TGTGCCAGCAGCCAAGGACATCGCAATTTCTACGAGCAGTACTTC; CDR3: CASSQGHRNFYEQYF
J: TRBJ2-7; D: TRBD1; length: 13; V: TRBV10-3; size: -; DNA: TGTGCCATCAGTCAAGGGGGCCCCTACGAGCAGTACTTC; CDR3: CAISQGGPYEQYF
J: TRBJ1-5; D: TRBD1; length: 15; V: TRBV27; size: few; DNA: TGTGCCAGCAGTTTAGCGGGACAGGCCAATCAGCCCCAGCATTTT; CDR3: CASSLAGQANQPQHF
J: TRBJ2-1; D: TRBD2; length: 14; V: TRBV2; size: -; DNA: TGTGCCAGCAGTGAGGGGACTACCCACAATGAGCAGTTCTTC; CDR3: CASSEGTTHNEQFF
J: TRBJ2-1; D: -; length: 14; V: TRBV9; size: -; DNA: TGTGCCAGCACAGGCTCCCCACTCGGCAATGAGCAGTTCTTC; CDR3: CASTGSPLGNEQFF
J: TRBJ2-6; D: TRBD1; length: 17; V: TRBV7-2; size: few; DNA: TGTGCCAGCAGCTTGGGACAGGCGCGCTCTGGGGCCAACGTCCTGACTTTC; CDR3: CASSLGQARSGANVLTF
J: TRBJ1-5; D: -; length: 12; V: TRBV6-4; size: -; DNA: TGTGCCAGCAGGGGCACCGATCAGCCCCAGCATTTT; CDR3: CASRGTDQPQHF
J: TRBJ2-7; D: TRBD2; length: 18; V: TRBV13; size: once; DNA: TGTGCCAGCAGCCTGAAGGCTAGCGGGGGTTTAAAGTCCTACGAGCAGTACTTC; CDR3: CASSLKASGGLKSYEQYF
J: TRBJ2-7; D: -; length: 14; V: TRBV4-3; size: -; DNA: TGCGCCAGCAGCCAAACTGGGTTTGCGGTCGAGCAGTACTTC; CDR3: CASSQTGFAVEQYF
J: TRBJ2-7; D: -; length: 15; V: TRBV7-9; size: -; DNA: TGTGCCAGCAGCTTAGGGGGTAGCGGTACCTACGAGCAGTACTTC; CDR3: CASSLGGSGTYEQYF
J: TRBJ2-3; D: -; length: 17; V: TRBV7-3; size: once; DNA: TGTGCCAGCAGCCAATCCCTAATCGTGGGCGCCACAGATACGCAGTATTTT; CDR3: CASSQSLIVGATDTQYF
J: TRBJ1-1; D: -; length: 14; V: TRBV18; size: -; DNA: TGTGCCAGCTCACCAGCGAGGGCCGAGACTGAAGCTTTCTTT; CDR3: CASSPARAETEAFF
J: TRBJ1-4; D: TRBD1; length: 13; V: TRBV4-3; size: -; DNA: TGCGCCAGCAGCCGACAGGGAAATGAAAAACTGTTTTTT; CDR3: CASSRQGNEKLFF
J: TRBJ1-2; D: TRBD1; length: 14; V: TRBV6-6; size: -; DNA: TGTGCCAGCAGTCAGACTCGGACAGGGGGTGGCTACACCTTC; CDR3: CASSQTRTGGGYTF
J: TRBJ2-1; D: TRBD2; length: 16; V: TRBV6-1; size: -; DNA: TGTGCCAGCAGTGAAAGCGGTGGGTTGGGTAGCGGGGAGCAGTTCTTC; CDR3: CASSESGGLGSGEQFF
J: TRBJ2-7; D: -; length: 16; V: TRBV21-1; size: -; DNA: TGTGCCAGCGTGGGACTAGCGGGAGGGATCCCCTACGAGCAGTACTTC; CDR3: CASVGLAGGIPYEQYF
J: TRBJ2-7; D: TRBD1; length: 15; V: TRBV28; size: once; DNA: TGTGCCAGCAGCTCCGGGACAGGGGTTCCTTACGAGCAGTACTTC; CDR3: CASSSGTGVPYEQYF
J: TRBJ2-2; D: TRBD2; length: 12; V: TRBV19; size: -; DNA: TGTGCCAGTGCGGGGGATACCGGGGAGCTGTTTTTT; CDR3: CASAGDTGELFF
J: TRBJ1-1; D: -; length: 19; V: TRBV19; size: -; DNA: TGTGCCAGTAACCCCCGTTTGTTTCGGCCCACCCGGAGAAACACTGAAGCTTTCTTT; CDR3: CASNPRLFRPTRRNTEAFF
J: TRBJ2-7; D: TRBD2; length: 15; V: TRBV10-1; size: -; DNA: TGCGCCAGCAGCCCAAGCGGGGGGCTGGCCTACGAGCAGTACTTC; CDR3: CASSPSGGLAYEQYF
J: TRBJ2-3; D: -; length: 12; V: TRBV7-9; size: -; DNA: TGTGCCAGCAGAGGGACACCAGATACGCAGTATTTT; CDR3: CASRGTPDTQYF
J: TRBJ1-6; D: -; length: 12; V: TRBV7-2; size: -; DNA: TGTGCCAGCAGCCTTAACGGGGTCCCCCTCCACTTT; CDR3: CASSLNGVPLHF
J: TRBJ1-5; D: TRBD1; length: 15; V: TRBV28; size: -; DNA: TGTGCCAGCAGTCCGCCGGGACAGGGCAATCAGCCCCAGCATTTT; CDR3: CASSPPGQGNQPQHF
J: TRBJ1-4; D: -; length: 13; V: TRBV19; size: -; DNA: TGTGCCAGTACAAACAGGGCCGATGAAAAACTGTTTTTT; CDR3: CASTNRADEKLFF
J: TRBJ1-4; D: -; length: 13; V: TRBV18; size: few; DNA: TGTGCCAGCTCATTAGGGGCTTATGAAAAACTGTTTTTT; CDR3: CASSLGAYEKLFF
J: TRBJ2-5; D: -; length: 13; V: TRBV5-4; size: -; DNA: TGTGCCAGCAGCTTGAACTTCCAAGAGACCCAGTACTTC; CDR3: CASSLNFQETQYF
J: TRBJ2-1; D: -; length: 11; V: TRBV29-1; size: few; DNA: TGCAGCGTTGAACCCGGAGGGACGCAGTTCTTC; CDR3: CSVEPGGTQFF
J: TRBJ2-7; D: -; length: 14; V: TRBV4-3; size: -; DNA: TGCGCCAGCAGCCAAGGCAGGGGCTCCTACGAGCAGTACTTC; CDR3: CASSQGRGSYEQYF
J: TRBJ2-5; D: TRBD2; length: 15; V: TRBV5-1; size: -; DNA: TGCGCCAGCAGCTGGAGGGGTCAGGGAGGGGAGACCCAGTACTTC; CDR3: CASSWRGQGGETQYF
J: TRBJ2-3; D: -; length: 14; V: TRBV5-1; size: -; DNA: TGCGCCAGCAGCTTTCCTGCCCAGGCAGATACGCAGTATTTT; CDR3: CASSFPAQADTQYF
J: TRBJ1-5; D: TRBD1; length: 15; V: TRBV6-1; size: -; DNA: TGTGCCAGCAGTTTAGACAGGGGGGACAATCAGCCCCAGCATTTT; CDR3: CASSLDRGDNQPQHF
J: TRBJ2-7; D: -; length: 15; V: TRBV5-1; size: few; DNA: TGCGCCAGCAGCTTGGGGTCTCAAGGAGTCTACGAGCAGTACTTC; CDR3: CASSLGSQGVYEQYF
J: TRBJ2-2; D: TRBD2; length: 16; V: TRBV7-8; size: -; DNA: TGTGCCAGCAGCTCGGGAGGGAGTAAGGACACCGGGGAGCTGTTTTTT; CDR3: CASSSGGSKDTGELFF
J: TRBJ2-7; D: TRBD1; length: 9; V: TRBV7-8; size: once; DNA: TGTGCCAGCGGGGACAAGGGGGCCTTC; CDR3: CASGDKGAF
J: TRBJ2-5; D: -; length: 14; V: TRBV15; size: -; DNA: TGTGCCACCAGCAGGGACACCGCCTGGGAGACCCAGTACTTC; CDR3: CATSRDTAWETQYF
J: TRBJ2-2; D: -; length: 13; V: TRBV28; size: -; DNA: TGTGCCAGCAGGGCGGGCCGGACCGGGGAGCTGTTTTTT; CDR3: CASRAGRTGELFF
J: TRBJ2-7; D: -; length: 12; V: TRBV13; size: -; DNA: TGTGCCAGCAGCTTTCGGGGTTACGAGCAGTACTTC; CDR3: CASSFRGYEQYF
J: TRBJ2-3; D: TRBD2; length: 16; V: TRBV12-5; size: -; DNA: TGTGCTAGTGGTTTTAGGACTAGCGGTCTCACAGATACGCAGTATTTT; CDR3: CASGFRTSGLTDTQYF
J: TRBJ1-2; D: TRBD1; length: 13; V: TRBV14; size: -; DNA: TGTGCCAGCAGCCAAAAGGGGGCCGATGGCTACACCTTC; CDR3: CASSQKGADGYTF
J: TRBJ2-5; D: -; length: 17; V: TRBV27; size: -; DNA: TGTGCCAGCAGTTTATCGGGGGGGTGGGGGCCCGCGAAGACCCAGTACTTC; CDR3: CASSLSGGWGPAKTQYF
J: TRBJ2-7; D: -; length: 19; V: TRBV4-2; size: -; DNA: TGTGCCAGCAGCCCCCTCAAGGGATCCGCCGGGACACCTTTTGAAGAGCAGTACTTC; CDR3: CASSPLKGSAGTPFEEQYF
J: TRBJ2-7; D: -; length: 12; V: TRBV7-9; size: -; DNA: TGTTCCAGCAGCTCAACAGGGTACGAGCAGTACTTC; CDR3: CSSSSTGYEQYF